One sample yielded the 18 T cell receptor beta chains listed below, sequenced in a study of T cell responses to AZD1222 COVID-19 vaccine. Method: immunoSEQ multiplex PCR; TCRdb's copy keeps in-frame clones and lacks some. The data hold about 120,000 clones, with around nine tenths observed a single time. The material sequenced was peripheral blood, taken 28 days after the second AZD1222 dose. The receptor source for this set is an adult who received the AZD1222 COVID-19 vaccine.

This clone was seen just once. The chain joins TRBV19 to TRBJ1-1; D may be TRBD1 (6 bases). The CDR3 length is 14 residues. In germline, CDR1 is LNHDA, CDR2 SQIVND (reference sequence). V lost 4 bases and J lost 4, with 13 bases in between. The CDR3 nucleotides are TGTGCCAGTAGTACAGACAGGAGGGGCACTGAAGCTTTCTTT. This translates into CASSTDRRGTEAFF.

The chain uses TRBV9 and TRBJ1-2; D gene unclear. The CDR3 extends over 17 amino acids. V dropped 4 bases and J dropped 0 bases, with 19 bases sitting between them. Germline CDR1 and CDR2: SGDLS and YYNGEE. Written as DNA, the CDR3 is TGTGCCAGCAGCCACCCCTCCTCGTGGAGATCTAACTATGGCTACACCTTC. It translates to CASSHPSSWRSNYGYTF.

V and J are TRBV25-1 and TRBJ2-6; 9 bases fit TRBD2. In germline, CDR1 is MGHDK, CDR2 SYGVNS. This CDR3 region has 17 residues. With V trimmed by 6 bases and J by 3 bases, 9 bases remained unmatched. CDR3 sequence reads: CASSMAGGPYGANVLTF. DNA of the CDR3: TGTGCCAGCAGCATGGCGGGAGGGCCTTATGGGGCCAACGTCCTGACTTTC.

The gene calls are TRBV10-1 and TRBJ2-5; D is possibly TRBD2 (6 bases). The CDR3 runs 13 residues. Between the trimmed V and J ends, which lost 4 bases and 3 bases, there was a span of 9 bases. Per germline, CDR1 WNHNN and CDR2 SYGVQD (reference sequence). The CDR3 sequence: CASSGGGEETQYF. The CDR3 coding sequence is TGCGCCAGCAGTGGCGGAGGGGAAGAGACCCAGTACTTC.

The chain joins TRBV5-1 to TRBJ1-4; TRBD1 aligns across 9 bases. The germline V gene has CDR1 SGHRS and CDR2 YFSETQ. Germline trimming cut 3 bases from V and 4 bases from J; bases unmatched to any gene: 1. This CDR3 is 14 amino acids long. This CDR3 reads CASSSTGGNEKLFF. CDR3 DNA: TGCGCCAGCAGCTCGACAGGGGGTAATGAAAAACTGTTTTTT.

The chain carries TRBV7-8 and TRBJ2-4; TRBD1 matches at 8 bases. Trimming at V came to 1 base and at J to 6 bases, leaving 5 bases not matched to a gene. Germline values: CDR1 SGHVS, CDR2 FQNEAQ. This CDR3 spans 15 amino acids. The CDR3 protein is CASSLGDRLGNIQYF. The CDR3 DNA reads as TGTGCCAGCAGCTTAGGGGACAGGTTGGGAAACATTCAGTACTTC.

This chain links TRBV21-1 with TRBJ2-3; the table calls TRBD2, which could not be checked here. TRBV21-1 counts as a pseudogene. The CDR3 has 15 residues. This chain's CDR3 is CASSKGRGATDTQYF. In DNA form, the CDR3 reads TGTGCCAGCAGCAAAGGTCGGGGGGCAACAGATACGCAGTATTTT.

CDR3 sequence reads: CASSLVAGRINEQFF. DNA for the CDR3: TGCGCCAGCAGCTTGGTGGCGGGTCGAATCAATGAGCAGTTCTTC. The J gene is TRBJ2-1, the V gene TRBV5-1; D possibly corresponds to TRBD2 (5 bases). The CDR3 has 15 amino acids. CDR1 and CDR2 (germline): SGHRS, YFSETQ. Trimming left V 0 bases short and J 6 bases short, with 13 bases between. The whole variable domain, remainder taken from reference TRBV5-1 and TRBJ2-1, is KAGVTQTPRYLIKTRGQQVTLSCSPISGHRSVSWYQQTPGQGLQFLFEYFSETQRNKGNFPGRFSGRQFSNSRSEMNVSTLELGDSALYLCASSLVAGRINEQFFGPGTRLTVL.

J is TRBJ2-3 and V is TRBV28; a possible D gene is TRBD2 (6 bases). Germline CDR1 reads MDHEN; CDR2 reads SYDVKM. CDR3 size: 19 residues. Trimming shortened V by 5 bases and J by 5 bases, and 29 bases separated the two germline ends. The CDR3 bases are TGTGCCAGCAGTCCTTCCTCATTCCTCGTAGCGGCTAGGGGAGATACGCAGTATTTT. Protein: CASSPSSFLVAARGDTQYF.

CDR3 coding DNA: TGTGCCAGCAGCTTAAGTCGGGCAGATACGCAGTATTTT. Its translation: CASSLSRADTQYF. The rearrangement joins TRBV7-3 to TRBJ2-3; D not resolved. The V end lost 1 base, the J end lost 4 bases, and 6 bases lay between the germline ends. CDR1 is SGHTA, CDR2 FQGTGA, per germline. The CDR3 runs 13 residues.

The rearrangement uses TRBV19 and TRBJ1-3, with D tentatively TRBD1 (5 bases). The CDR3 extends over 14 amino acids. V was cut by 7 bases and J by 0 bases, with 10 bases left in between. Germline CDR1 is LNHDA and CDR2 is SQIVND (reference sequence). The CDR3 here is CASTRDFSGNTIYF. Written as DNA, the CDR3 is TGTGCCAGTACTCGGGACTTCTCTGGAAACACCATATATTTT.

The chain employs TRBV21-1 and TRBJ2-1; the D call of TRBD2 is as the table states it, not checked on the DNA. TRBV21-1 corresponds to a pseudogene. There are 16 residues in the CDR3. The CDR3 sequence is CASSKRCLAGGTEQFF. The CDR3 region has the DNA TGTGCCAGCAGCAAACGTTGTCTAGCGGGAGGCACTGAGCAGTTCTTC.

The rearrangement joins TRBV9 to TRBJ1-3; D uncertain. The V gene lost 3 bases and the J gene lost 3 bases, with 22 bases spanning the gap. The CDR3 consists of 18 residues. Per germline, CDR1 SGDLS and CDR2 YYNGEE. The CDR3 loop reads CASSDGRRVGTRGNTIYF. The CDR3 bases are TGTGCCAGCAGCGACGGGCGCCGGGTCGGCACCCGTGGAAACACCATATATTTT.

The chain uses TRBV7-8 and TRBJ2-7; D could derive from TRBD1 or TRBD2 (5 bases each). This CDR3 is 15 amino acids long. CDR1 is SGHVS, CDR2 FQNEAQ, per germline. V shed 1 base and J shed 1 base, with 11 bases lying between them. The CDR3 loop reads CASSLVQGPSYEQYF. The CDR3 coding sequence is TGTGCCAGCAGCTTAGTCCAGGGACCTTCCTACGAGCAGTACTTC.

V gene TRBV13 combines with J gene TRBJ1-5; 8 nucleotides agree with TRBD1. V lost 3 bases and J lost 3; bases outside the gene matches: 4. The CDR3 is made up of 15 amino acids. The germline gives CDR1 PRHDT, CDR2 FYEKMQ (reference sequence). The CDR3 reads CASSFSGGVNQPQHF. For the CDR3, the DNA is TGTGCCAGCAGCTTCTCAGGGGGCGTCAATCAGCCCCAGCATTTT.

The chain employs TRBV24-1 and TRBJ2-5; 9 nucleotides match TRBD1. Germline lookup yields CDR1 KGHDR and CDR2 SFDVKD. The CDR3 is 15 residues long. The V and J ends lost 1 base and 2 bases, in that order; junction bases with no gene match: 1. CDR3 sequence: CATSDLGTGQETQYF. The CDR3 coding sequence is TGTGCCACCAGTGATTTAGGGACAGGGCAAGAGACCCAGTACTTC.

This rearrangement joins TRBV19 to TRBJ2-2, with 7 bases lining up with TRBD2. CDR1 is LNHDA and CDR2 is SQIVND in the germline V gene (reference sequence). This CDR3 comprises 15 residues. Trimming removed 6 bases from V and 5 bases from J; junction bases left unmatched: 9. In nucleotides, the CDR3 is TGTGCCAGTAGAGGTACTAGCGTAGATACCGGGGAGCTGTTTTTT. The encoded protein is CASRGTSVDTGELFF.

CDR3 sequence (DNA): TGTGCCAGCAGCTACAGGGTCTATTATGCCGGGGAGCTGTTTTTT. Amino acid sequence: CASSYRVYYAGELFF. V is TRBV7-2 and J is TRBJ2-2; a possible D gene is TRBD1 (6 bases). Germline-derived CDR1 and CDR2 are SGHTA and FQGNSA. With 4 bases removed from V and 6 bases from J, the gap between germline ends came to 15 bases. The CDR3 totals 15 residues.